This T cell receptor beta chain was sequenced in a study of CD8+CD57+ T cells in acquired aplastic anemia. Whole-study context: Across the sorted CD4+ and CD8+ cells, DNA amounts averaged roughly 3.5 ug. Healthy CD8+ samples averaged around 10 million reads. General study results and limits: Significant differences in CD8+ Simpson's diversity were not observed between patients and controls.

This clonotype was detected only a few times. Its antigen is as yet unknown. A read error is possible here, since a much larger clone lies one base away. The study profiled TCR beta VDJ and CDR3 using genomic DNA as template. TCRdb redid the calling of the reads with MiXCR, one entry per CDR3 protein. The sample yields tens of thousands of distinct CDR3 sequences, around 67% seen once. Input material: sorted CD4+, CD8+, or CD8+CD57+ T cells (not recorded which) from PBMCs. This receptor was identified in a human donor in good health, serving as a control.

The CDR3 loop is CASTQDLAGSSYKQYF. The DNA for the CDR3 is TGTGCCAGCACCCAAGATCTAGCGGGGAGCTCCTACAAGCAGTACTTC. The rearrangement joins TRBV6-1 to TRBJ2-7; TRBD2 matches at 9 bases. Germline CDR1 reads MNHNS; CDR2 reads SASEGT. The CDR3 sequence is 16 residues long.